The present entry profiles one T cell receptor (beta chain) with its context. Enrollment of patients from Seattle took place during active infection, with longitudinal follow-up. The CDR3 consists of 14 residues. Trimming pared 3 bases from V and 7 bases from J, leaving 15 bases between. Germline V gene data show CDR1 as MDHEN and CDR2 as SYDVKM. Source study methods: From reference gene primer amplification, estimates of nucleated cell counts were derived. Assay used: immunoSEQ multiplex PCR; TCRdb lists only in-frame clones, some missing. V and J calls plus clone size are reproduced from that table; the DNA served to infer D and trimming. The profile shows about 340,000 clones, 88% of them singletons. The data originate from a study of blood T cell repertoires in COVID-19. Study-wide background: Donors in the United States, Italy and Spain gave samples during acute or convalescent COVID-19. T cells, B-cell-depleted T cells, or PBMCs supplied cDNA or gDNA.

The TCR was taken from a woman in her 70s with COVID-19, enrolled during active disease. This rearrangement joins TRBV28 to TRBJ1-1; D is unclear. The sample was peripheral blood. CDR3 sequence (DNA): TGTGCCAGCAGTTTTTCCGTCACAGCTATTGAAGCTTTCTTT. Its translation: CASSFSVTAIEAFF.